Listed here are 27 T cell receptor beta chains from one sample, sequenced in a study of T cell repertoires and Cas9 in healthy adults. Produced via immunoSEQ multiplex PCR; TCRdb's table is partial and in-frame only. The sample includes about 22,000 clones, 85% to 95% of them seen just once. The specimen was CD4+ effector T cells (CD127+, CD25-, CD137-, CD154-) from PBMCs; culture status not recorded. The origin of the receptors is a human donor in good health.

This clone was recorded only once. The chain links TRBV5-1 to TRBJ1-1; weak D call: TRBD1 (6 bases). The germline CDR1 and CDR2 sequences are SGHRS and YFSETQ. This CDR3 region has 15 residues. Trimming shortened V by 4 bases and J by 7 bases, and 20 bases separated the two germline ends. The CDR3 sequence is CASSIPTGTRNEAFF. The DNA for the CDR3 is TGCGCCAGCAGCATCCCAACCGGGACAAGGAATGAAGCTTTCTTT. Using reference TRBV5-1 and TRBJ1-1 for the parts outside the CDR3, the full variable domain is KAGVTQTPRYLIKTRGQQVTLSCSPISGHRSVSWYQQTPGQGLQFLFEYFSETQRNKGNFPGRFSGRQFSNSRSEMNVSTLELGDSALYLCASSIPTGTRNEAFFGQGTRLTVV.

The chain couples TRBV7-9 to TRBJ1-3; D uncertain. The CDR3 covers 13 residues. CDR1 and CDR2 (germline): SEHNR, FQNEAQ (reference sequence). Trimming removed 8 bases at V and 6 bases at J, with 14 bases between. The CDR3 protein is CASHSGIQNTIYF. The CDR3 DNA sequence: TGTGCCAGCCATAGTGGCATCCAAAACACCATATATTTT. Looking up the rest from reference TRBV7-9 and TRBJ1-3 gives the full variable domain: DTGVSQNPRHKITKRGQNVTFRCDPISEHNRLYWYRQTLGQGPEFLTYFQNEAQLEKSRLLSDRFSAERPKGSFSTLEIQRTEQGDSAMYLCASHSGIQNTIYFGEGSWLTVV.

The gene calls are TRBV6-5 and TRBJ1-1; D is unclear. The CDR3 extends over 12 amino acids. Germline V gene lookup returns CDR1 MNHEY and CDR2 SVGAGI. V dropped 8 bases and J dropped 8 bases, with 15 bases sitting between them. In DNA form, the CDR3 reads TGTGCCAGCCGACGTGGGATAGGCGAAGCTTTCTTT. It yields the protein CASRRGIGEAFF.

In the case of this clone: Other DNA sequences in the same sample also yield this CDR3. V and J are TRBV19 and TRBJ1-5; the match to TRBD1 covers 7 bases. Germline V CDR1 and CDR2: LNHDA, SQIVND (reference sequence). V was pared by 5 bases and J by 6 bases, with 10 bases of the junction left unmatched. The CDR3 consists of 15 residues. The CDR3 DNA is TGTGCCAGTAGTTGGACAGGCCCACCAATTCAGCCCCAGCATTTT. This gives the protein CASSWTGPPIQPQHF.

The genes are TRBV4-1 and TRBJ2-5; 8 bases match TRBD2. V gave up 0 bases and J gave up 9 bases; unmatched junction bases: 3. Germline CDR1 MGHRA, CDR2 YSYEKL. This CDR3 is 13 amino acids long. The CDR3 coding sequence is TGCGCCAGCAGCCAAGATCCGGGGGGGGCCCAGTACTTC. It specifies CASSQDPGGAQYF.

The chain carries TRBV9 and TRBJ2-5; D ambiguous. V was shortened by 0 bases and J by 2 bases, with 5 bases between the two germline ends. CDR3 size: 13 residues. CDR1 and CDR2 (germline): SGDLS, YYNGEE. Here the CDR3 DNA reads TGTGCCAGCAGCGTAGACAGACAAGAGACCCAGTACTTC. Protein sequence: CASSVDRQETQYF. The full variable domain, with the rest looked up from reference TRBV9 and TRBJ2-5, is DSGVTQTPKHLITATGQRVTLRCSPRSGDLSVYWYQQSLDQGLQFLIQYYNGEERAKGNILERFSAQQFPDLHSELNLSSLELGDSALYFCASSVDRQETQYFGPGTRLLVL.

The chain employs TRBV7-2 and TRBJ2-3; TRBD1 matches 7 bases. The germline V gene has CDR1 SGHTA and CDR2 FQGNSA. This CDR3 is built from 14 residues. The V segment lost 5 bases and the J segment 4 bases; nucleotides outside the gene matches: 6. CDR3 residues: CASSRRQGPDTQYF. CDR3 in DNA: TGTGCCAGCAGCCGAAGACAGGGCCCAGATACGCAGTATTTT. Filled out from reference TRBV7-2 and TRBJ2-3, the complete variable domain reads GAGVSQSPSNKVTEKGKDVELRCDPISGHTALYWYRQSLGQGLEFLIYFQGNSAPDKSGLPSDRFSAERTGGSVSTLTIQRTQQEDSAVYLCASSRRQGPDTQYFGPGTRLTVL.

The count of this clone is one. The chain links TRBV10-3 to TRBJ1-1; D is uncertain. CDR1 and CDR2 from the germline V gene are ENHRY and SYGVKD. This CDR3 contains 12 residues. Trimming took off 6 bases at V and 1 base at J, with 6 bases between the two ends. The CDR3 loop is CAIRDGNTEAFF. The CDR3 nucleotides are TGTGCCATCAGGGACGGGAACACTGAAGCTTTCTTT.

The V gene is TRBV7-2, the J gene TRBJ2-2, with D perhaps TRBD1 (6 bases). Germline V gene data show CDR1 as SGHTA and CDR2 as FQGNSA. CDR3 size: 15 residues. V lost 1 base to trimming and J lost 4 bases, with 10 bases between them. In nucleotides, the CDR3 is TGTGCCAGCAGCTTAGACAGGGACGGCACCGGGGAGCTGTTTTTT. This gives the protein CASSLDRDGTGELFF. Supplemented by reference TRBV7-2 and TRBJ2-2, the full variable domain reads GAGVSQSPSNKVTEKGKDVELRCDPISGHTALYWYRQSLGQGLEFLIYFQGNSAPDKSGLPSDRFSAERTGGSVSTLTIQRTQQEDSAVYLCASSLDRDGTGELFFGEGSRLTVL.

The rearrangement uses TRBV6-5 and TRBJ1-2, with unresolved D. Trimming shortened V by 5 bases and J by 8 bases, and 18 bases separated the two germline ends. This CDR3 spans 14 amino acids. CDR1 is MNHEY and CDR2 is SVGAGI in the germline V gene. The CDR3 DNA is TGTGCCAGCAGTGAGGGCCGAATCCGACGAGGCTACACCTTC. This sequence encodes CASSEGRIRRGYTF.

This clone appeared a few times. The gene calls are TRBV6-6 and TRBJ1-2; TRBD1 might be the D (6 bases). CDR1 is MNHNY and CDR2 is SVGAGI in the germline V gene (reference sequence). The V and J ends lost 6 bases and 0 bases respectively, with 8 bases between them. CDR3 length: 13 residues. In nucleotides, the CDR3 is TGTGCCAGCAGCAGGGGCGCTAACTATGGCTACACCTTC. Translated, it gives CASSRGANYGYTF.

This rearrangement joins TRBV27 to TRBJ1-1; the D gene is possibly TRBD1 (5 bases). This CDR3 contains 16 residues. CDR1 is MNHEY and CDR2 is SMNVEV in the germline V gene (reference sequence). The V end lost 5 bases, the J end lost 0 bases, and 16 bases lay between the germline ends. The CDR3, as DNA: TGTGCCAGCAGTCATTACTTCCGACAGCTGAACACTGAAGCTTTCTTT. This encodes CASSHYFRQLNTEAFF.

The chain uses TRBV6-5 and TRBJ2-5, with D possibly being TRBD1 (6 bases). V dropped 6 bases and J dropped 0 bases, with 8 bases sitting between them. Germline V lookup: CDR1 MNHEY, CDR2 SVGAGI. The CDR3 is 13 residues long. For the CDR3, the DNA is TGTGCCAGCAGGCGGACAGACCAAGAGACCCAGTACTTC. Translating it yields CASRRTDQETQYF.

This rearrangement joins TRBV11-2 to TRBJ2-5; D is uncertain. The CDR3 has 12 residues. Trimming removed 5 bases from V and 1 base from J, with 5 bases in between. Germline V gene sequence: CDR1 SGHAT, CDR2 FQNNGV. The CDR3 DNA follows: TGTGCCAGCAGCCTCCTCCAAGAGACCCAGTACTTC. It translates to CASSLLQETQYF. The full variable domain, completed using reference TRBV11-2 and TRBJ2-5, is EAGVAQSPRYKIIEKRQSVAFWCNPISGHATLYWYQQILGQGPKLLIQFQNNGVVDDSQLPKDRFSAERLKGVDSTLKIQPAKLEDSAVYLCASSLLQETQYFGPGTRLLVL.

The rearrangement joins TRBV4-1 to TRBJ2-4, with 7 bases identical to TRBD2. CDR3 length: 17 residues. Germline V CDR1 and CDR2: MGHRA, YSYEKL. V was pared by 3 bases and J by 0 bases, with 8 bases of the junction left unmatched. The CDR3 region is CASSQSSGLLAKNIQYF. Here the CDR3 DNA reads TGCGCCAGCAGCCAGAGTTCGGGACTACTAGCCAAAAACATTCAGTACTTC.

This clone was recorded once. Written as DNA, the CDR3 is TGCGCCAGCAGCTTGGAAGGGCCGGAGACAGATACGCAGTATTTT. This codes for CASSLEGPETDTQYF. The chain has TRBV5-1 and TRBJ2-3; the D is unclear. The length of the CDR3 is 15 residues. V was trimmed by 0 bases and J by 3 bases, leaving 11 bases between them. Germline CDR1 is SGHRS and CDR2 is YFSETQ.

The chain carries TRBV19 and TRBJ2-7; D unclear. The CDR3 length is 12 residues. Trimming stripped 5 bases from V and 3 bases from J, with 8 bases between. CDR1 and CDR2 (germline): LNHDA, SQIVND (reference sequence). The CDR3 here is CASSCPYYEQYV. CDR3 coding DNA: TGTGCCAGTAGTTGTCCCTACTACGAGCAGTACGTC.

V and J are TRBV7-3 and TRBJ2-1; 7 bases map to TRBD2. Germline lookup yields CDR1 SGHTA and CDR2 FQGTGA. This CDR3 has 18 residues. Trimming at V came to 3 bases and at J to 5 bases, leaving 16 bases not matched to a gene. The CDR3 protein is CASSFLTSPQSRDNEQFF. Written as DNA, the CDR3 is TGTGCCAGCAGCTTCCTGACTAGCCCCCAATCTCGGGACAATGAGCAGTTCTTC.

The V gene is TRBV7-3, the J gene TRBJ2-5; possibly TRBD1 for D (6 bases). This CDR3 region has 17 residues. Trimming pared 2 bases from V and 5 bases from J, leaving 21 bases between. The germline gives CDR1 SGHTA, CDR2 FQGTGA. The CDR3 DNA reads TGTGCCAGCAGCTTATTTCCGGCCAGGGGAGTCTTCGAGACCCAGTACTTC. It encodes CASSLFPARGVFETQYF.

V gene TRBV19 combines with J gene TRBJ1-5; D gene ambiguous. Germline CDR1 is LNHDA and CDR2 is SQIVND (reference sequence). The CDR3 runs 14 residues. Trimming shortened V by 3 bases and J by 0 bases, and 6 bases separated the two germline ends. The CDR3 DNA reads TGTGCCAGTAGTATCGTGAGTAGCAATCAGCCCCAGCATTTT. As protein: CASSIVSSNQPQHF.

Written as DNA, the CDR3 is TGTGCCAGCAGCTTAGCGGGACTAGCGGGAAATGAGCAGTTCTTC. This sequence encodes CASSLAGLAGNEQFF. V and J are TRBV11-3 and TRBJ2-1, with 13 bases fitting TRBD2. Germline CDR1 is SGHNT and CDR2 is YENEEA. This CDR3 has 15 residues. Losses at the gene ends were 1 base for V and 7 bases for J; bases not matched to a gene: 1. The complete variable domain, with remaining parts taken from reference TRBV11-3 and TRBJ2-1, reads EAGVVQSPRYKIIEKKQPVAFWCNPISGHNTLYWYLQNLGQGPELLIRYENEEAVDDSQLPKDRFSAERLKGVDSTLKIQPAELGDSAVYLCASSLAGLAGNEQFFGPGTRLTVL.

The chain combines TRBV6-4 with TRBJ2-2; the D is unclear. The CDR3 has 13 amino acids. Trimming took off 3 bases at V and 2 bases at J, with 4 bases between the two ends. CDR1 and CDR2 from the germline V gene are MRHNA and SNTAGT. The DNA for the CDR3 is TGTGCCAGCAGTGAGACTAACACCGGGGAGCTGTTTTTT. Translation: CASSETNTGELFF.

The gene calls are TRBV11-2 and TRBJ2-7; 9 nucleotides line up with TRBD1. Looked up from germline, CDR1 is SGHAT and CDR2 is FQNNGV. The CDR3 sequence is 17 residues long. The ends lost 5 bases at V and 4 bases at J; junction bases unmatched: 15. The CDR3 DNA reads as TGTGCCAGCAGCCGTTTTTCCCTCAGACAGGGGGGATACGAGCAGTACGTC. It yields the protein CASSRFSLRQGGYEQYV.

The chain has TRBV19 and TRBJ2-3, with 12 bases that match TRBD2. This CDR3 contains 17 residues. V dropped 3 bases and J dropped 4; count of bases not matched to a gene: 8. Germline assignment: CDR1 LNHDA and CDR2 SQIVND (reference sequence). The CDR3 nucleotides read TGTGCCAGTAGTATCGGACTAGCGGGGTTTGTTGCAGATACGCAGTATTTT. As protein: CASSIGLAGFVADTQYF.

The V and J genes are TRBV7-2 and TRBJ2-5; D is ambiguous. CDR1 SGHTA and CDR2 FQGNSA come from the germline V gene. V was pared by 3 bases and J by 1 base, with 9 bases between. This CDR3 has 14 amino acids. The CDR3 here is CASSFGRTQETQYF. CDR3 nucleotide sequence: TGTGCCAGCAGCTTTGGTAGGACCCAAGAGACCCAGTACTTC.

J is TRBJ2-1 and V is TRBV7-2; possibly TRBD2 for D (5 bases). This CDR3 region has 17 residues. In germline, CDR1 is SGHTA, CDR2 FQGNSA. The V end lost 1 base, the J end lost 0 bases, and 13 bases lay between the germline ends. The CDR3 DNA reads TGTGCCAGCAGCTTAGACGGGAAGGCGAGCTCCTACAATGAGCAGTTCTTC. It yields the protein CASSLDGKASSYNEQFF.

The chain recombines TRBV14 with TRBJ1-6, with 9 bases aligning to TRBD1. The CDR3 extends over 16 amino acids. Germline V CDR1 and CDR2: SGHDN, FVKESK. V lost 4 bases to trimming and J lost 7 bases; unmatched junction nucleotides: 8. The CDR3 sequence is CASSLLTGGGNSPLHF. The DNA of the CDR3 is TGTGCCAGCAGCCTACTGACAGGGGGAGGGAATTCACCCCTCCACTTT.